These T cell receptor beta chains were read from a single sample in a study of blood T cells in healthy people across ages. TCRdb used MiXCR to reprocess the 5' RACE reads, holding one entry per CDR3 protein. Altogether 580,000 or so distinct CDR3 sequences are present, about 45% being singletons, with the ten largest covering about 26%. Material for sequencing was blood. The receptors derive from an elderly man in good health. The CDR3 runs from the conserved cysteine through the conserved F or W. The D gene is left open where the match is weak. Where a row states a size, it is once, few, many or the class of an expanded clone; other rows omit it.

V	J	size	D	CDR3	DNA
TRBV20-1	TRBJ2-4	NA	NA	CSARGPHIQYF	TGCAGTGCTAGAGGCCCCCACATTCAGTACTTC
TRBV29-1	TRBJ1-5	NA	NA	CSGGPGGGQPQHF	TGCAGCGGGGGCCCCGGGGGGGGTCAGCCCCAGCATTTT
TRBV4-3	TRBJ2-5	NA	NA	CASSQDYGNQETQYF	TGCGCCAGCAGCCAAGATTACGGGAACCAAGAGACCCAGTACTTC
TRBV6-2/TRBV6-3	TRBJ2-7	once	NA	CASSYGIRQEQYF	TGTGCCAGCAGTTACGGGATCCGCCAGGAGCAGTACTTC
TRBV7-2	TRBJ2-1	few	TRBD2	CATRGGTYNEQFF	TGTGCCACCCGGGGGGGCACCTACAATGAGCAGTTCTTC
TRBV2	TRBJ2-3	few	NA	CASSAAAGWARDTQYF	TGTGCCAGCAGTGCCGCGGCCGGGTGGGCCCGCGATACGCAGTATTTT
TRBV7-9	TRBJ1-1	NA	NA	CASSWSTNTEAFF	TGTGCCAGCAGCTGGTCGACGAACACTGAAGCTTTCTTT
TRBV7-8	TRBJ1-2	NA	NA	CASSLRDTSIEGGYTF	TGTGCCAGCAGCTTGAGGGACACGAGTATAGAGGGCGGCTACACCTTC
TRBV20-1	TRBJ2-1	few	TRBD2	CSARDWTSGSPYNEQFF	TGCAGTGCTAGAGATTGGACTAGCGGGAGCCCTTACAATGAGCAGTTCTTC
TRBV24-1	TRBJ2-3	few	NA	CATRAADTQYF	TGTGCCACCAGGGCAGCAGATACGCAGTATTTT
TRBV6-5	TRBJ1-4	NA	NA	CASRRTVANERLFF	TGTGCCAGCAGGAGGACAGTCGCTAATGAAAGACTGTTTTTT
TRBV18	TRBJ1-2	few	NA	CASSPDAIYGYTF	TGTGCCAGCTCACCGGACGCAATCTATGGCTACACCTTC
TRBV6-6	TRBJ1-4	many	TRBD1	CACSSGGQGVSQLFF	TGTGCCTGTAGTTCCGGCGGGCAGGGGGTGTCTCAACTGTTTTTT
TRBV20-1	TRBJ2-1	few	TRBD1	CSARDQDRGPYNEQFF	TGCAGTGCTAGAGATCAGGACAGGGGGCCTTACAATGAGCAGTTCTTC
TRBV12-3/TRBV12-4	TRBJ2-7	NA	TRBD1	CASSYRTGSYEQYF	TGTGCCAGCAGTTACCGGACAGGGAGCTACGAGCAGTACTTC
TRBV5-1	TRBJ2-7	many	NA	CASSSGGGDIHEQYF	TGCGCCAGCAGCTCTGGAGGGGGTGATATCCACGAGCAGTACTTC
TRBV5-1	TRBJ2-4	NA	NA	CASSLGTNIQYF	TGCGCCAGCAGCTTGGGGACTAACATTCAGTACTTC
TRBV7-9	TRBJ2-1	few	TRBD1	CASSLAGQGAREQFF	TGTGCCAGCAGCTTAGCTGGACAGGGGGCGCGTGAGCAGTTCTTC
TRBV7-3	TRBJ2-1	NA	NA	CASSLNPTRSSYNEQFF	TGTGCCAGCAGCTTAAACCCTACTAGATCCTCCTACAATGAGCAGTTCTTC
TRBV21-1	TRBJ1-1	few	NA	CASSRGEGGDTEAFF	TGTGCCAGCAGCCGGGGGGAGGGAGGGGACACTGAAGCTTTCTTT
TRBV7-2	TRBJ2-7	NA	NA	CASSLGVPSSYEQYF	TGTGCCAGCAGCTTAGGGGTTCCCAGCTCCTACGAGCAGTACTTC
TRBV6-5	TRBJ2-5	NA	NA	CASGRRESYNEQYF	TGTGCCAGCGGGCGTAGGGAATCCTACAATGAGCAGTACTTC
TRBV7-2	TRBJ1-2	NA	NA	CASAWRGGDYGYTF	TGTGCCAGCGCTTGGAGGGGAGGCGACTATGGCTACACCTTC
TRBV7-2	TRBJ2-5	few	NA	CASSLVWSSQETQYF	TGTGCCAGCAGCTTAGTTTGGTCGAGCCAAGAGACCCAGTACTTC
TRBV29-1	TRBJ1-2	NA	NA	CSVVVVSLESYTF	TGCAGCGTTGTTGTGGTGTCCCTGGAGAGCTACACCTTC
TRBV7-2	TRBJ2-1	NA	TRBD2	CASSLDPAGAFQETQFF	TGTGCCAGCAGCTTAGACCCAGCGGGGGCATTCCAAGAGACCCAGTTCTTC
TRBV4-1	TRBJ2-5	NA	NA	CASSLQGGEETQYF	TGCGCCAGCAGCCTACAGGGAGGGGAAGAGACCCAGTACTTC
TRBV6-6	TRBJ2-3	many	TRBD1	CASSTTGGGTDTQYF	TGTGCCAGCAGTACGACAGGGGGTGGTACAGATACGCAGTATTTT
TRBV4-3	TRBJ2-7	few	TRBD1	CASSRLGTAEQYF	TGCGCCAGCAGCCGGCTAGGGACAGCCGAGCAGTACTTC
TRBV29-1	TRBJ2-7	NA	TRBD1	CSVSPGTGLINEQYF	TGCAGCGTATCCCCCGGGACAGGATTAATTAACGAGCAGTACTTC
TRBV6-1	TRBJ2-3	NA	TRBD1	CASKPARQGRRSTDTQYF	TGTGCCAGCAAACCAGCCAGACAGGGGCGGAGAAGCACAGATACGCAGTATTTT
TRBV24-1	TRBJ2-1	NA	NA	CATGTTYNEQFF	TGTGCCACCGGGACAACGTACAATGAGCAGTTCTTC
TRBV7-2	TRBJ2-5	few	NA	CASSSRSGDGETQYF	TGTGCCAGCAGTTCTAGGTCGGGGGATGGGGAGACCCAGTACTTC
TRBV12-3/TRBV12-4	TRBJ1-1	NA	NA	CASSPTPTNTEAFF	TGTGCCAGCAGCCCAACTCCCACGAACACTGAAGCTTTCTTT
TRBV6-2/TRBV6-3	TRBJ2-5	NA	NA	CASSPDRIRGETQYF	TGTGCCAGCAGTCCCGACAGGATACGAGGGGAGACCCAGTACTTC
TRBV20-1	TRBJ2-1	few	TRBD1	CSAKNYRGQTYNEQFF	TGCAGTGCTAAAAACTACAGGGGGCAGACCTACAATGAGCAGTTCTTC
TRBV25-1	TRBJ1-2	NA	NA	CASSDPRTYGYTF	TGTGCCAGCAGTGACCCCAGGACCTATGGCTACACCTTC
TRBV6-2/TRBV6-3	TRBJ2-1	NA	NA	CASSYFGSQFF	TGTGCCAGCAGTTACTTCGGGTCCCAGTTCTTC
TRBV29-1	TRBJ2-3	NA	TRBD2	CSVDWLAGGRVTDTQYF	TGCAGCGTTGACTGGCTAGCGGGAGGGAGGGTCACAGATACGCAGTATTTT
TRBV7-2	TRBJ1-2	NA	TRBD1	CASSLATGSDYGYTF	TGTGCCAGCAGCTTAGCGACAGGGAGCGACTATGGCTACACCTTC
TRBV7-9	TRBJ2-7	NA	NA	CASSFRGGHNEQYF	TGTGCCAGCAGCTTTAGGGGTGGGCACAATGAGCAGTACTTC
TRBV6-2/TRBV6-3	TRBJ2-3	once	NA	CASSIGTSTDTQYF	TGTGCCAGCAGTATAGGGACCAGCACAGATACGCAGTATTTT
TRBV25-1	TRBJ1-2	NA	NA	CASSEPSPGLYGYTF	TGTGCCAGCAGTGAACCGTCCCCAGGCCTTTATGGCTACACCTTC
TRBV28	TRBJ2-3	NA	NA	CACSLTLNTDTQYF	TGTGCCTGCAGTTTAACGCTTAACACAGATACGCAGTATTTT
TRBV28	TRBJ1-1	NA	NA	CASRTRRRNTEAFF	TGTGCCAGCAGGACTAGGCGGAGGAACACTGAAGCTTTCTTT
TRBV10-3	TRBJ2-7	NA	NA	CAISASQGRAYEQYF	TGTGCCATCAGTGCCTCACAGGGCAGGGCCTACGAGCAGTACTTC
TRBV20-1	TRBJ1-6	few	TRBD1	CSAVTGDSPLHF	TGCAGTGCCGTCACAGGGGATTCACCCCTCCACTTT
TRBV29-1	TRBJ2-1	few	NA	CSALKQGDEQFF	TGCAGCGCCTTGAAACAGGGTGATGAGCAGTTCTTC
TRBV6-5	TRBJ2-1	many	TRBD2	CASSYSPAGGFDEQFF	TGTGCCAGCAGTTACTCACCAGCGGGGGGTTTCGATGAGCAGTTCTTC